This T cell receptor (beta chain) was obtained from a study of blood T cell repertoires in COVID-19. Study summary: Samples representing acute and convalescent COVID-19 were sourced from the United States, Italy and Spain. PBMCs, B-cell-depleted T cells, or T cells were the source of the cDNA or gDNA that made up the material.

Libraries were prepared by immunoSEQ multiplex PCR; TCRdb keeps only in-frame clonotypes and omits some of them. The sample yields 130,000 to 150,000 clones, roughly 89% seen once. The CDR3 covers 14 residues. V lost 5 bases to trimming and J lost 8 bases, with 13 bases between them. Per the germline V gene, CDR1 is SEHNR and CDR2 is FQNEAQ (reference sequence). This sequence joins TRBV7-9 and TRBJ1-6, with D unresolved. Sequencing was carried out using PBMCs or T cells enriched from blood (not recorded which). The TCR comes from a woman aged 45-60 years who had been exposed to COVID-19. In DNA, the CDR3 is TGTGCCAGCAGCCCCCAGGAGGATCATTCACCCCTCCACTTT. It is translated as CASSPQEDHSPLHF.